Shown below are 9 T cell receptor beta chains from a single sample sequenced in a study of regulatory T cells in long-lasting Graves disease. To make TCR beta libraries, researchers used iRepertoire HTBI primers and Arm-PCR of CDR3 regions. From the multiplex PCR reads, TCRdb called clonotypes with MiXCR, one entry per CDR3 protein. The table includes around 400,000 distinct CDR3 sequences, less than 20% detected once. The time point here: newly diagnosed GD, antithyroid drugs for less than 3 months. Extracted PBMC RNA gave rise to the TCR library. Material: peripheral blood mononuclear cells (PBMCs), obtained at new diagnosis, from a patient treated with antithyroid drugs. Receptor source: a female donor with Graves disease.

The table lists this clonotype with many counts. The chain links TRBV7-9 to TRBJ2-1, with D unresolved. This CDR3 contains 14 residues. Germline V lookup: CDR1 SEHNR, CDR2 FQNEAQ (reference sequence). The CDR3 here is CAAGWAVTYNEQFF. The CDR3 DNA reads as TGTGCGGCAGGTTGGGCAGTTACATACAATGAGCAGTTCTTC.

This clonotype has more than one count but fewer than ten. The junction departs from germline at one end; a sequencing error may be responsible. The rearrangement links TRBV12-3 or TRBV12-4 to TRBJ2-3; TRBD2 matches 9 bases. CDR3 size: 13 residues. CDR3 residues: CASGGGATNTQYF. CDR3 coding DNA: TGTGCCAGCGGCGGGGGGGCCACAAATACGCAGTATTTT.

This clonotype was seen many times. The V and J genes are TRBV28 and TRBJ1-1; possible D gene TRBD1, 5 bases. CDR1 MDHEN and CDR2 SYDVKM come from the germline V gene. V was clipped by 5 bases and J by 1 base, with 14 bases between them. The CDR3 covers 15 residues. CDR3 sequence reads: CASSSQGTGNTEAFF. The CDR3 region has the DNA TGTGCCAGCAGTAGCCAAGGGACCGGGAACACTGAAGCTTTCTTT.

This clonotype was picked up many times. The rearrangement joins TRBV10-3 to TRBJ2-7; D remains unclear. The germline V and J ends were trimmed by 2 bases and 3 bases, with 2 bases remaining between them. Per germline, CDR1 ENHRY and CDR2 SYGVKD. The CDR3 length is 11 residues. The CDR3 DNA reads TGTGCCATCAGTGAGGGCTACGAGCAGTACTTC. It codes for CAISEGYEQYF.

As for this clonotype: Given a much more abundant clone one base away, this may be a read error. The chain joins TRBV20-1 to TRBJ2-5; the D gene could be TRBD1 or TRBD2 (6 bases each). The CDR3 contains 12 residues. Per germline, CDR1 DFQATT and CDR2 SNEGSKA (reference sequence). CDR3 in DNA: TGCGGTGCTCCTACAGGGAGGGAGACCCAGTACTTC. This encodes CGAPTGRETQYF.

This clonotype was seen repeatedly, ten times or more. This chain uses TRBV12-3 or TRBV12-4 with TRBJ1-5; 9 bases agree with TRBD1. V shed 6 bases, J shed 3 bases, and the junction held 9 bases outside the gene matches. There are 16 residues in the CDR3. Written as DNA, the CDR3 is TGTGCCAGCAGCAGCTCCGGGACAGGGATCAATCAGCCCCAGCATTTT. Encoded protein: CASSSSGTGINQPQHF.

In DNA, the CDR3 is TGTGCCAGCAGCCGAAACTCGGTGCAGTACTTC. It encodes CASSRNSVQYF. The chain couples TRBV4-2 to TRBJ2-7; D is unclear. The CDR3 contains 11 residues. Trimming left V 4 bases short and J 9 bases short, with 10 bases between. Germline-derived CDR1 and CDR2 are LGHNA and YNFKEQ.

This clonotype was observed at least ten times. The chain joins TRBV5-1 to TRBJ1-1; D is ambiguous. CDR1 and CDR2 (germline): SGHRS, YFSETQ. Trimming pared 1 base from V and 7 bases from J, leaving 14 bases between. The CDR3 runs to 14 residues. In nucleotides, the CDR3 is TGCGCCAGCAGCTTGACCGCGGTAGGCCTTGAAGCTTTCTTT. Residues: CASSLTAVGLEAFF.

This clonotype was seen a handful of times. This chain connects TRBV30 to TRBJ1-1, with D tentatively TRBD1 (5 bases). The germline V gene has CDR1 GTSNPN and CDR2 SVGIG (reference sequence). Trimming took 3 bases from V and 6 from J, leaving 14 bases between them. This CDR3 contains 13 residues. CDR3 coding DNA: TGTGCCTGGAGCGGCCCTAGGGGCGCTGAAGCTTTCTTT. This codes for CAWSGPRGAEAFF.